A selection of T cell receptor beta chains follows, all from one sample in a study of T cells after yellow fever vaccination. A single record per CDR3 protein comes from TCRdb applying MiXCR to the 5' RACE reads. This sample yields 250,000 to 350,000 distinct CDR3 sequences, of which around 8.6% are seen a single time; 3% to 3.5% belongs to the top ten. The source was CD4+ T cells sorted from PBMCs, collected 5 days after the yellow fever booster vaccination. Receptors originate from a man between 18 and 29 years old who received the YFV17D yellow fever vaccine. Both conserved end residues are part of each CDR3.

V: TRBV24-1
J: TRBJ1-1
length: 14
CDR3: CATRGGGVDTEAFF

V: TRBV2
J: TRBJ2-1
length: 15
CDR3: CASGAGTPWINEQFF

V: TRBV7-2
J: TRBJ2-5
length: 14
CDR3: CASSLAAGDETQYF

V: TRBV2
J: TRBJ2-3
length: 12
CDR3: CASSNDRGAQYF

V: TRBV6-4
J: TRBJ2-6
length: 16
CDR3: CASSDVTAFEVNVLTF

V: TRBV6-5
J: TRBJ1-5
length: 13
CDR3: CASSPGVRQPQHF

V: TRBV30
J: TRBJ2-1
length: 15
CDR3: CAWRLSRGIQYEQFF

V: TRBV7-2
J: TRBJ1-5
length: 13
CDR3: CASSLIAGQPQHF

V: TRBV7-9
J: TRBJ2-2
length: 14
CDR3: CASSPGTSAGELFF

V: TRBV2
J: TRBJ2-3
length: 16
CDR3: CASSRSDPKGADTQYF

V: TRBV20-1
J: TRBJ2-3
length: 15
CDR3: CSASSFSGGTDTQYF

V: TRBV5-1
J: TRBJ2-5
length: 17
CDR3: CASSSSAGPRVGETQYF

V: TRBV6-6
J: TRBJ1-2
length: 14
CDR3: CAARWTGPSYGYTF

V: TRBV5-1
J: TRBJ2-1
length: 15
CDR3: CASSTPGLAGTEQFF

V: TRBV30
J: TRBJ1-5
length: 14
CDR3: CAWSGWDSNQPQHF

V: TRBV18
J: TRBJ1-6
length: 16
CDR3: CASSDREVTYNSPLHF

V: TRBV7-2
J: TRBJ2-1
length: 14
CDR3: CASSLGGSTMQQFF

V: TRBV5-1
J: TRBJ2-3
length: 12
CDR3: CASSLAVNTQYF

V: TRBV7-9
J: TRBJ1-4
length: 14
CDR3: CASSSGDRDEKLFF

V: TRBV6-5
J: TRBJ2-3
length: 13
CDR3: CASSYKAGDTQYF

V: TRBV20-1
J: TRBJ1-1
length: 12
CDR3: CSAGTLNTEAFF

V: TRBV5-4
J: TRBJ2-1
length: 14
CDR3: CASSSQQRNNEQFF

V: TRBV7-2
J: TRBJ1-1
length: 13
CDR3: CASSFAGGTEAFF

V: TRBV4-2
J: TRBJ2-7
length: 17
CDR3: CASSQRHGAEFVREQYF

V: TRBV5-1
J: TRBJ2-5
length: 14
CDR3: CASSSSGPEETQYF

V: TRBV7-6
J: TRBJ2-4
length: 17
CDR3: CASSLGDARRAKNIQYF

V: TRBV6-5
J: TRBJ2-2
length: 13
CDR3: CASSYRHTGELFF

V: TRBV7-9
J: TRBJ1-1
length: 13
CDR3: CASTYQANTEAFF

V: TRBV2
J: TRBJ2-3
length: 14
CDR3: CASAGLAGTDTQYF

V: TRBV5-1
J: TRBJ1-1
length: 15
CDR3: CASSYGQDMNTEAFF

V: TRBV7-9
J: TRBJ2-7
length: 15
CDR3: CASSLGRQRNYEQYF

V: TRBV4-3
J: TRBJ1-1
length: 13
CDR3: CASSQDLGSEAFF

V: TRBV11-3
J: TRBJ2-3
length: 16
CDR3: CASSFDGRASTDTQYF

V: TRBV25-1
J: TRBJ1-4
length: 12
CDR3: CASSVGNEKLFF

V: TRBV5-5
J: TRBJ1-4
length: 15
CDR3: CASSGTGRSNEKLFF

V: TRBV10-3
J: TRBJ1-1
length: 14
CDR3: CAITQTTLNTEAFF

V: TRBV7-6
J: TRBJ1-1
length: 11
CDR3: CASSGGREAFF

V: TRBV7-3
J: TRBJ2-7
length: 15
CDR3: CASSYSGSGVYEQYF

V: TRBV4-2
J: TRBJ2-5
length: 16
CDR3: CASSPRGDSPQETQYF

V: TRBV19
J: TRBJ1-5
length: 15
CDR3: CASIPHGGQYQPQHF

V: TRBV12-3/TRBV12-4
J: TRBJ2-3
length: 14
CDR3: CASSYNDHTDTQYF

V: TRBV6-1
J: TRBJ1-1
length: 13
CDR3: CASTGTGNTEAFF

V: TRBV5-1
J: TRBJ2-5
length: 16
CDR3: CASSLAARGNQETQYF

V: TRBV3-1
J: TRBJ2-3
length: 14
CDR3: CASSHGPNTDTQYF

V: TRBV11-2
J: TRBJ2-5
length: 16
CDR3: CASSFTSGGFQETQYF